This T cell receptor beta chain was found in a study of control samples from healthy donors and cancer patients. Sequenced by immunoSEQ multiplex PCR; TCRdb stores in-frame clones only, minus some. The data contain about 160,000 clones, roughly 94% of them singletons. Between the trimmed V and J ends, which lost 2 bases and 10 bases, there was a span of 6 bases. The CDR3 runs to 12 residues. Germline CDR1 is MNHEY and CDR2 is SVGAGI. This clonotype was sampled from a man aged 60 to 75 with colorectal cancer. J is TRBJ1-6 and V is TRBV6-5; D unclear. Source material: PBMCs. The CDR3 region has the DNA TGTGCCAGCAGTTACGGCGGGTCACCCCTCCACTTT. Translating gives CASSYGGSPLHF.